The next 27 T cell receptor beta chains were all read from a single sample in a study of blood T cell repertoires in COVID-19. Profiled with immunoSEQ multiplex PCR; TCRdb holds only in-frame clones, not every one. The top ten hold approximately 6.3% of the sample, which has some 100,000 clones, almost 95% seen once. Input material: peripheral blood. These receptors originate from a woman in her sixties or seventies with active COVID-19.

This clone was observed once. This chain uses TRBV6-5 with TRBJ1-5; 7 bases map to TRBD1. CDR3 length: 14 amino acids. Per the germline V gene, CDR1 is MNHEY and CDR2 is SVGAGI. V lost 2 bases, J lost 7 bases, and 5 bases stayed unmatched. CDR3 DNA sequence: TGTGCCAGCAGTTACACGGACAGGAGCCAGCCCCAGCATTTT. Amino acids: CASSYTDRSQPQHF.

The chain recombines TRBV12-5 with TRBJ2-2; possibly TRBD2 for D (6 bases). Germline V gives CDR1 LGHNT, CDR2 FRNRAP. The length of the CDR3 is 16 residues. V lost 7 bases and J 6 bases, leaving 21 bases between the germline ends. The CDR3 loop reads CASANPGPGGSGELFF. DNA of the CDR3: TGTGCTAGTGCCAACCCGGGACCCGGAGGGTCCGGGGAGCTGTTTTTT.

This chain connects TRBV4-1 to TRBJ2-7; D remains unclear. The V gene's germline CDR1 is MGHRA and CDR2 YSYEKL. This CDR3 has 13 residues. Trimming took off 1 base at V and 2 bases at J, with 6 bases between the two ends. CDR3 residues: CASSQAQAYEQYF. In nucleotides, the CDR3 is TGCGCCAGCAGCCAAGCGCAGGCCTACGAGCAGTACTTC.

This clone came up once. This chain joins TRBV15 and TRBJ1-5; D is perhaps TRBD1 (6 bases). The V gene lost 0 bases and the J gene lost 5 bases, with 11 bases spanning the gap. The CDR3 consists of 15 residues. In germline, CDR1 is LNHNV, CDR2 YYDKDF (reference sequence). The CDR3 loop reads CATSRDEGVDQPQHF. Here the CDR3 DNA reads TGTGCCACCAGCAGAGACGAGGGGGTGGATCAGCCCCAGCATTTT.

The chain links TRBV10-2 to TRBJ1-1; 8 positions match TRBD1. In germline, CDR1 is WSHSY, CDR2 SAAADI. The CDR3 has 13 amino acids. The V gene end was trimmed by 3 bases and the J gene end by 8 bases; junction bases not matched to a gene: 5. Written as DNA, the CDR3 is TGCGCCAGCAGTGACTTGGACAGGGAAGAAGCTTTCTTT. It yields the protein CASSDLDREEAFF.

The V and J genes are TRBV24-1 and TRBJ2-6; 9 nucleotides line up with TRBD1. Trimming took 6 bases from V and 3 from J; bases not matched to a gene: 14. Germline V gene data show CDR1 as KGHDR and CDR2 as SFDVKD. CDR3 length equals 19 residues. The CDR3 protein is CATSHPKGQGNRGANVLTF. The DNA of the CDR3 is TGTGCCACCAGTCATCCAAAGGGACAGGGAAATCGTGGGGCCAACGTCCTGACTTTC.

This chain uses TRBV9 with TRBJ2-2, with TRBD1 matching 9 bases. The CDR3 is 16 amino acids. CDR1 and CDR2 from the germline V gene are SGDLS and YYNGEE. J was trimmed by 4 bases and V by 0 bases; bases with no gene match: 4. DNA for the CDR3: TGTGCCAGCAGCGTAGCGAGACAGGGGGGCACCGGGGAGCTGTTTTTT. Protein sequence: CASSVARQGGTGELFF.

CDR3 bases: TGTGCCAGCCCAGGCAGCTCTGGGGCCAACGTCCTGACTTTC. Its translation: CASPGSSGANVLTF. The chain carries TRBV18 and TRBJ2-6; D is ambiguous. In germline, CDR1 is KGHSH, CDR2 LQKENI. Trimming left V 8 bases short and J 0 bases short, with 8 bases between. The CDR3 totals 14 residues. The variable domain in full, with the rest retrieved from reference TRBV18 and TRBJ2-6, is NAGVMQNPRHLVRRRGQEARLRCSPMKGHSHVYWYRQLPEEGLKFMVYLQKENIIDESGMPKERFSAEFPKEGPSILRIQQVVRGDSAAYFCASPGSSGANVLTFGAGSRLTVL.

In the case of this clone: At one end, the junction sequence differs from germline, possibly due to a read error. V gene TRBV19 combines with J gene TRBJ2-7; 8 bases align to TRBD2. From germline, CDR1 is LNHDA and CDR2 SQIVND (reference sequence). This CDR3 has 16 amino acids. The chain's CDR3 is CASSRAFTSGADLANF. The CDR3 bases are TGTGCCAGTAGTAGGGCTTTTACTAGCGGAGCCGACCTCGCTAACTTC.

The rearrangement uses TRBV5-6 and TRBJ2-1, with TRBD2 identical over 7 bases. The V gene's germline CDR1 is SGHDT and CDR2 YYEEEE. This CDR3 comprises 14 residues. The V segment lost 3 bases and the J segment 9 bases; nucleotides outside the gene matches: 9. The CDR3 spells CASSSRTRRPEQFF. The CDR3 bases are TGTGCCAGCAGCTCCCGGACTAGGCGTCCTGAGCAGTTCTTC.

The chain is built from TRBV2 and TRBJ1-2; 10 nucleotides line up with TRBD1. The germline CDR1 and CDR2 sequences are SNHLY and FYNNEI. Trimming at V came to 5 bases and at J to 7 bases, leaving 10 bases not matched to a gene. The CDR3 totals 15 residues. Written as DNA, the CDR3 is TGTGCCAGCAGTCGTCGACAGGGGGCGACGGGTGGCTACACCTTC. Translated: CASSRRQGATGGYTF.

The chain recombines TRBV10-3 with TRBJ1-5; 7 nucleotides align to TRBD1. V shed 8 bases and J 7 bases; nucleotides not matched to a gene: 8. CDR1 ENHRY and CDR2 SYGVKD come from the germline V gene. This CDR3 is built from 13 residues. CDR3 loop: CAIAGTEGQPQHF. Written as DNA, the CDR3 is TGTGCCATCGCCGGGACAGAGGGACAGCCCCAGCATTTT.

V is TRBV5-5 and J is TRBJ2-7; D gene uncertain. Deletions cut 1 base from V and 1 base from J, with 6 bases between. This CDR3 region has 13 residues. The germline V gene has CDR1 SGHKS and CDR2 YYEKEE (reference sequence). CDR3 in DNA: TGTGCCAGCAGCTTGTCACAGTCCTACGAGCAGTACTTC. Translated, it gives CASSLSQSYEQYF.

This clone has only a few counts. The junction shows a germline mismatch at one end, possibly a read error. V usage is TRBV28 and J usage is TRBJ2-7, with D unresolved. CDR3 length: 14 amino acids. Germline values: CDR1 MDHEN, CDR2 SYDVKM. CDR3: CASSSRRRSFTLLF. CDR3 nucleotides: TGTGCCAGCAGTTCGCGGAGACGATCGTTCACACTCCTCTTC.

CDR3 in amino acids: CASSLPGQGARSYNEQFF. CDR3 coding DNA: TGTGCCAGCAGTTTACCGGGACAGGGGGCGCGGTCCTACAATGAGCAGTTCTTC. The chain is built from TRBV28 and TRBJ2-1; 12 bases line up with TRBD1. CDR3 length: 18 amino acids. Germline V gene sequence: CDR1 MDHEN, CDR2 SYDVKM. With 2 bases clipped from V and 1 base from J, the junction kept 6 bases outside the gene matches.

This chain joins TRBV7-8 and TRBJ1-1, with TRBD1 matching over 10 bases. Germline CDR1 and CDR2: SGHVS and FQNEAQ. This CDR3 is built from 18 residues. Trimming at V came to 1 base and at J to 1 base, leaving 9 bases not matched to a gene. The CDR3: CASSLDRDRGFRNTEAFF. DNA of the CDR3: TGTGCCAGCAGCTTAGATCGGGACAGGGGTTTTAGGAACACTGAAGCTTTCTTT. The full variable domain, completed using reference TRBV7-8 and TRBJ1-1, is GAGVSQSPRYKVAKRGQDVALRCDPISGHVSLFWYQQALGQGPEFLTYFQNEAQLDKSGLPSDRFFAERPEGSVSTLKIQRTQQEDSAVYLCASSLDRDRGFRNTEAFFGQGTRLTVV.

The chain uses TRBV6-4 and TRBJ1-1, with D perhaps TRBD1 (5 bases). Germline V gene lookup returns CDR1 MRHNA and CDR2 SNTAGT. The CDR3 is 15 residues long. Between the trimmed V and J ends, which lost 6 bases and 6 bases, there was a span of 20 bases. This CDR3 is CASRKGARGGSEAFF. CDR3 coding DNA: TGTGCCAGCAGGAAAGGGGCAAGGGGAGGCTCTGAAGCTTTCTTT.

The chain links TRBV30 to TRBJ2-2; D possibly corresponds to TRBD1 (5 bases). Germline V gene data show CDR1 as GTSNPN and CDR2 as SVGIG (reference sequence). There are 13 residues in the CDR3. Trimming stripped 8 bases from V and 0 bases from J, with 10 bases between. CDR3 sequence reads: CARRTSNTGELFF. For the CDR3, the DNA is TGTGCCCGCCGGACATCGAACACCGGGGAGCTGTTTTTT.

This clone was recorded only once. J is TRBJ2-3 and V is TRBV29-1, with 16 bases matching TRBD2. In germline, CDR1 is SQVTM, CDR2 ANQGSEA. J gave up 0 bases and V 4 bases, and 16 bases lay outside the gene matches. CDR3 length: 21 amino acids. The CDR3: CSVGQGGKGTSGGESTDTQYF. The CDR3 DNA reads TGCAGCGTTGGACAGGGAGGTAAGGGGACTAGCGGGGGGGAAAGCACAGATACGCAGTATTTT.

This chain connects TRBV6-2 or TRBV6-3 to TRBJ2-3; D remains ambiguous. Germline-derived CDR1 and CDR2 are MNHEY and SVGEGT. Deletions cut 8 bases from V and 9 bases from J, with 12 bases between. This CDR3 comprises 11 residues. The CDR3 protein is CASGSVFTQYF. In DNA, the CDR3 is TGTGCCAGCGGTTCAGTCTTCACGCAGTATTTT.

The rearrangement uses TRBV19 and TRBJ2-3, with 7 bases that match TRBD1. Per the germline V gene, CDR1 is LNHDA and CDR2 is SQIVND (reference sequence). Trimming removed 7 bases from V and 0 bases from J; junction bases left unmatched: 13. The CDR3 runs 17 residues. The CDR3 DNA reads as TGTGCCAGTAATAGTCCTCCAGGACAGGTTAGCACAGATACGCAGTATTTT. Translation: CASNSPPGQVSTDTQYF.

Concerning this clone: The junction departs from the called germline gene at one end, perhaps through a read error. The V call is TRBV6-5, the J call TRBJ2-7, with D possibly matching TRBD1 (6 bases). CDR1 and CDR2 from the germline V gene are MNHEY and SVGAGI. The CDR3 loop spans 15 amino acids. The CDR3 loop is CASSYSSGASNEQYF. In DNA form, the CDR3 reads TGTGCCAGCAGTTACTCGTCAGGGGCCTCCAACGAGCAGTACTTC.

The chain links TRBV7-2 to TRBJ1-2, with D possibly TRBD1 on 5 matching bases. This CDR3 has 15 amino acids. Per germline, CDR1 SGHTA and CDR2 FQGNSA. With 1 base removed from V and 0 bases from J, the gap between germline ends came to 9 bases. CDR3 protein: CASSLDRTSNYGYTF. The CDR3 DNA follows: TGTGCCAGCAGCTTAGATAGGACATCTAACTATGGCTACACCTTC.

This chain links TRBV12-3 or TRBV12-4 with TRBJ1-2; possible D gene TRBD1, 5 bases. The CDR3 consists of 12 residues. The V end lost 1 base, the J end lost 8 bases, and 8 bases lay between the germline ends. Written as DNA, the CDR3 is TGTGCCAGCAGTTTAGGACCAGGGGGCTACACCTTC. This translates into CASSLGPGGYTF.

This chain uses TRBV28 with TRBJ1-2; D gene unclear. CDR3 length: 15 amino acids. Between the trimmed V and J ends, which lost 4 bases and 5 bases, there was a span of 17 bases. Germline values: CDR1 MDHEN, CDR2 SYDVKM. Here the CDR3 DNA reads TGTGCCAGCAGTTCTCCCGGGAGGGCCCTTTATGGCTACACCTTC. Translated: CASSSPGRALYGYTF.

Turning to this clone: Mismatch with germline at one junction end may stem from a read error. The chain links TRBV7-7 to TRBJ2-1; weak D call: TRBD1 (8 bases). Germline V gene data show CDR1 as SSHAT and CDR2 as FNYEAQ (reference sequence). The CDR3 has 15 amino acids. CDR3 nucleotide sequence: TGTGCTAGCAGCTTACAACAGGGGGGGAACAATGAGCAGTTCTTC. Protein sequence: CASSLQQGGNNEQFF.

Points on this clone: One junction end does not reproduce the germline sequence, and a read error may be involved. The gene calls are TRBV6-1 and TRBJ1-2; D gene uncertain. The CDR3 extends over 13 amino acids. Germline-derived CDR1 and CDR2 are MNHNS and SASEGT. DNA for the CDR3: TGTGCCGGCAGTGAAAGCGGCAAGTATGGCTACACCTTC. Its protein product is CAGSESGKYGYTF.